This T cell receptor (beta chain) was captured in a study of T cell responses to AZD1222 COVID-19 vaccine. The length of the CDR3 is 16 residues. From germline, CDR1 is SGHDT and CDR2 YYEEEE. With V trimmed by 2 bases and J by 3 bases, 10 bases remained unmatched. Method: immunoSEQ multiplex PCR; TCRdb's copy keeps in-frame clones and lacks some. The sample holds about 77,000 clones, 92% seen once. Sample: peripheral blood, taken 28 days after the second AZD1222 dose. The chain links TRBV5-6 to TRBJ2-7, with 8 bases lining up with TRBD1. The TCR was taken from an adult who received the AZD1222 COVID-19 vaccine. CDR3: CASSFKVGTGIYEQYF. Here the CDR3 DNA reads TGTGCCAGCAGCTTCAAGGTCGGGACAGGTATCTACGAGCAGTACTTC.